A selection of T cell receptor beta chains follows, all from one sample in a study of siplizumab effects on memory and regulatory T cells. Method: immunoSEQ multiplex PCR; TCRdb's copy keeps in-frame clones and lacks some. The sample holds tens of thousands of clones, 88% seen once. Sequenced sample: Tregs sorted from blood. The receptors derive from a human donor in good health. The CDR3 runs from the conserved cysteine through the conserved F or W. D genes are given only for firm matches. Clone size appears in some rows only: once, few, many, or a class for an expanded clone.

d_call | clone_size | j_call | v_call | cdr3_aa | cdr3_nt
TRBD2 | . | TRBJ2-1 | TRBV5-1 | CASSLKVAGGVQFF | TGCGCCAGCAGCTTGAAGGTAGCGGGAGGAGTGCAGTTCTTC
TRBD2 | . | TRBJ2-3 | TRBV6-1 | CASSSLTSGRNTQYF | TGTGCCAGCAGTAGCCTGACTAGCGGGAGAAATACGCAGTATTTT
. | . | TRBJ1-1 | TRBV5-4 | CASSLEGLPGHRITEAFF | TGTGCCAGCAGCTTGGAGGGGTTACCGGGACACCGGATCACTGAAGCTTTCTTT
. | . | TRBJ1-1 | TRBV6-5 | CASSYSSGLGLFF | TGTGCCAGCAGTTATTCCTCCGGCCTGGGGTTGTTCTTT
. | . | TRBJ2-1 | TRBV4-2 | CASSQDYNEQFF | TGTGCCAGCAGCCAAGATTACAATGAGCAGTTCTTC
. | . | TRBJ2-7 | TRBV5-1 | CASATDRYEQYF | TGCGCCAGTGCGACAGACCGCTACGAGCAGTACTTC
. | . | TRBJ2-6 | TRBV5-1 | CASSFSGANVLTF | TGCGCCAGCAGCTTCTCTGGGGCCAACGTCCTGACTTTC
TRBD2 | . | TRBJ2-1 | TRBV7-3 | CASSRGDQQFF | TGTGCCAGCAGCCGGGGGGACCAGCAGTTCTTC
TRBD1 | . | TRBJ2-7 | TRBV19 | CASSTRTGVSYEQYF | TGTGCCAGTAGTACTAGGACAGGGGTCTCCTACGAGCAGTACTTC
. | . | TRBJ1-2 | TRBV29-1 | CSVVSLVGYGYTF | TGCAGCGTTGTATCTTTAGTGGGATATGGCTACACCTTC
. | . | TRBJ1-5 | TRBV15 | CATSRWSAGSNQPQHF | TGTGCCACCAGCAGATGGTCCGCGGGTAGCAATCAGCCCCAGCATTTT
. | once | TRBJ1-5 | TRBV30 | CAWSGVHQPQHF | TGTGCCTGGAGTGGGGTCCATCAGCCCCAGCATTTT
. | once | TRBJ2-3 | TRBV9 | CASSVSAGRRDTQYF | TGTGCCAGCAGCGTGTCCGCAGGGAGGCGGGATACGCAGTATTTT
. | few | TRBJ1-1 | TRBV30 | CAWSVDRSHTEAFF | TGTGCCTGGAGTGTTGACAGAAGTCACACTGAAGCTTTCTTT
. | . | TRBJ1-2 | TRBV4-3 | CASSQEGDGYTF | TGCGCCAGCAGCCAAGAGGGGGACGGCTACACCTTC
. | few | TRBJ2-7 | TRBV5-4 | CASSLGSGYYEQYF | TGTGCCAGCAGCTTAGGTTCGGGGTACTACGAGCAGTACTTC
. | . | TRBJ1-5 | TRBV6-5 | CASTYSNTFNQPQHF | TGTGCCAGCACTTACTCAAACACCTTCAATCAGCCCCAGCATTTT
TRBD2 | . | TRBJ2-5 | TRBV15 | CATSRGLANQETQYF | TGTGCCACCAGCAGGGGACTAGCGAACCAAGAGACCCAGTACTTC
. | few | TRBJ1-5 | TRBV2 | CASNSQPQHF | TGTGCCAGCAACTCGCAGCCCCAGCATTTT
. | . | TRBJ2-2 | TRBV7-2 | CASSLAAGELFF | TGTGCCAGCAGCTTAGCCGCCGGGGAGCTGTTTTTT
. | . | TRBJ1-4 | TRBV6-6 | CASSPVGVNEKLFF | TGTGCCAGCAGCCCGGTAGGAGTCAATGAAAAACTGTTTTTT
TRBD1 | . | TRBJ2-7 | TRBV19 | CASSRTGLHEQYF | TGTGCCAGTAGCCGGACAGGGTTGCACGAGCAGTACTTC
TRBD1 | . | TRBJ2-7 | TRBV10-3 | CAISDLRQGVYEQYF | TGTGCCATCAGTGATCTTCGGCAGGGGGTGTACGAGCAGTACTTC
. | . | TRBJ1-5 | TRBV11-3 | CASSLGANQPQHF | TGTGCCAGCAGCTTAGGAGCCAATCAGCCCCAGCATTTT
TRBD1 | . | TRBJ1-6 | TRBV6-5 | CASSRRDRNSPLHF | TGTGCCAGCAGTCGCCGGGACAGAAATTCACCCCTCCACTTT
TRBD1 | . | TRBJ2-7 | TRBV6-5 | CASSPPRTGSNEQYF | TGTGCCAGCAGTCCTCCGAGGACAGGGAGTAACGAGCAGTACTTC
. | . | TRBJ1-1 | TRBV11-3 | CASSLRVLYMNTEAFF | TGTGCCAGCAGCTTAAGGGTATTATACATGAACACTGAAGCTTTCTTT
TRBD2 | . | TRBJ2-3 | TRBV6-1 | CASRRQAGAPDTQYF | TGTGCCAGCAGAAGACAAGCGGGAGCCCCCGATACGCAGTATTTT
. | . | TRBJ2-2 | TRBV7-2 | CASSDVGLTGELFF | TGTGCCAGCAGCGACGTCGGACTAACCGGGGAGCTGTTTTTT
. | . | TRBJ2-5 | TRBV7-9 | CASSFTGKTQYF | TGTGCCAGCAGCTTCACGGGGAAGACCCAGTACTTC
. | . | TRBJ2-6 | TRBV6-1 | CASSVRAPGANVLTF | TGTGCCAGCAGTGTGCGGGCGCCTGGGGCCAACGTCCTGACTTTC
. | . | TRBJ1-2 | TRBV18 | CASSPSGEAYGYTF | TGTGCCAGCTCACCGAGCGGGGAGGCCTATGGCTACACCTTC
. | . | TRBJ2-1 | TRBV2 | CAVDRPSSYNEQFF | TGTGCCGTAGACAGGCCGAGCTCCTACAATGAGCAGTTCTTC
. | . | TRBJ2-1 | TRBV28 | CASSRPGRARQFF | TGTGCCAGCAGTCGCCCGGGGCGGGCACGGCAGTTCTTC
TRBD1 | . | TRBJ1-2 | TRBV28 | CASSFVQNRGFYGYTF | TGTGCCAGCAGTTTCGTACAGAACAGGGGGTTCTATGGCTACACCTTC
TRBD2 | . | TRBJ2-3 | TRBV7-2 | CASSLLGGPKRDTQYF | TGTGCCAGCAGCTTGTTGGGAGGGCCTAAGAGAGATACGCAGTATTTT
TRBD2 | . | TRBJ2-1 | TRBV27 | CASSLPERGEQFF | TGCGCCAGCAGTTTACCCGAGCGGGGGGAGCAGTTCTTC
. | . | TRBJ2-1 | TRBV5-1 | CASSLMSEGNEQFF | TGCGCCAGCAGCTTGATGTCGGAGGGAAATGAGCAGTTCTTC
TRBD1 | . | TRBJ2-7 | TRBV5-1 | CASSKGQDYEQYF | TGCGCCAGCAGTAAGGGACAGGACTACGAGCAGTACTTC
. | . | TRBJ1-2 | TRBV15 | CATSSTRYGYTF | TGTGCCACCAGCTCGACCAGATATGGCTACACCTTC
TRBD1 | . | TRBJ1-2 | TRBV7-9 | CASSRTGLPGGYTF | TGTGCCAGCAGCCGGACAGGGCTCCCGGGGGGCTACACCTTC
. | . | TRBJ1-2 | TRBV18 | CASSPNNDWYGYTF | TGTGCCAGCTCACCTAATAACGATTGGTATGGCTACACCTTC
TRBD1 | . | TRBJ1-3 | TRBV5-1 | CASSKQGNSGNTIYF | TGCGCCAGCAGTAAACAGGGGAACTCTGGAAACACCATATATTTT
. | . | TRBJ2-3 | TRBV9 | CARGIHTQYF | TGTGCCCGCGGGATCCATACGCAGTATTTT
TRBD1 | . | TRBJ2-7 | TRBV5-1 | CASSGQGYEQYF | TGCGCCAGCAGCGGACAGGGCTACGAGCAGTACTTC
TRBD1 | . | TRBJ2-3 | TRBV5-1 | CASSLVVRTGSTDTQYF | TGCGCCAGCAGCTTGGTCGTGCGGACAGGGAGCACAGATACGCAGTATTTT
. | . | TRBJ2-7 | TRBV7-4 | CASSSRKRVITIEQYF | TGTGCCAGCAGCTCCCGGAAACGTGTCATTACGATCGAGCAGTACTTC
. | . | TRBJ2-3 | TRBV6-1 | CASGTALHTQYF | TGTGCCAGCGGCACAGCCCTACATACGCAGTATTTT
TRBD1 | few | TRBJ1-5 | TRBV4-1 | CASSQDGGTGVQPQHF | TGCGCCAGCAGCCAAGATGGTGGGACAGGGGTTCAGCCCCAGCATTTT
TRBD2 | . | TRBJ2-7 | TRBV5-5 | CASSSMTSGRVYEQYF | TGTGCCAGCAGCTCGATGACTAGCGGGAGAGTGTACGAGCAGTACTTC
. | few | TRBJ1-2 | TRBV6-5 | CASTTRIWGGYTF | TGTGCCAGCACCACACGGATTTGGGGAGGTTACACCTTC